This T cell receptor (beta chain) is drawn from a study of control samples from healthy donors and cancer patients. Profiling relied on immunoSEQ multiplex PCR, and the TCRdb table lists in-frame clones only, not all of them. The table has approximately 220,000 clones, about 95% seen once. The clonotype comes from a man over 45 in good health. The specimen sequenced was blood.

The CDR3 nucleotides are TGTGCCAGCAGAGGATCCGGGTTGGGTTCACCCCTCCACTTT. Protein: CASRGSGLGSPLHF. The chain is built from TRBV6-4 and TRBJ1-6; no definite D call. V lost 6 bases, J lost 9 bases, and 15 bases lay in between. The CDR3 is 14 residues long. CDR1 is MRHNA, CDR2 SNTAGT, per germline.